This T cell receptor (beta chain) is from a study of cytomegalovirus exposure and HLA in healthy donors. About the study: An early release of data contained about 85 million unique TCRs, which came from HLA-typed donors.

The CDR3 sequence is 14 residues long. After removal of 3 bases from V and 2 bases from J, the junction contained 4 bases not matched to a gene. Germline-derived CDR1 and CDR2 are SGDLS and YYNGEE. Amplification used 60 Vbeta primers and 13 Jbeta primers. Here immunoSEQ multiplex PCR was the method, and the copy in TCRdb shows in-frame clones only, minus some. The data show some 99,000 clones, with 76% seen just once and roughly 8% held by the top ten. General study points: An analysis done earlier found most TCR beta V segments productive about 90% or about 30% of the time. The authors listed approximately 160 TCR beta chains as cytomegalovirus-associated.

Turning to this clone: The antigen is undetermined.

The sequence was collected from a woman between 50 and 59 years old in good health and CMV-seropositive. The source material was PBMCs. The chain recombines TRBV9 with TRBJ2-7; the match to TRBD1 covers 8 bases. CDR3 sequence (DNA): TGTGCCAGCAGCGAAGGGACAGGAGCCTACGAGCAGTACTTC. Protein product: CASSEGTGAYEQYF. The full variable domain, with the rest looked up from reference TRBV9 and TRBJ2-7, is DSGVTQTPKHLITATGQRVTLRCSPRSGDLSVYWYQQSLDQGLQFLIQYYNGEERAKGNILERFSAQQFPDLHSELNLSSLELGDSALYFCASSEGTGAYEQYFGPGTRLTVT.